This T cell receptor beta chain was documented in a study of spatial heterogeneity in lung cancer. Time point specified: sample taken at primary tumor resection. Sequencing of whole RNA from tumor, nontumor lung or frozen PBMC involved no sorting. This clonotype was detected many times. The CDR3 spans 13 residues. Losses at the gene ends were 7 bases for V and 3 bases for J; bases not matched to a gene: 7. Per germline, CDR1 SQVTM and CDR2 ANQGSEA. TCRdb ran MiXCR on the 5' RACE reads and lists one entry per CDR3 protein. Among tens of thousands of distinct CDR3 sequences listed, around an eighth were seen once.

This TCR derives from a male donor with early-stage non-small cell lung cancer. The starting material was PBMCs, obtained at surgery. V and J are TRBV29-1 and TRBJ1-1; 8 positions match TRBD1. CDR3 residues: CSGALTGDTEAFF. CDR3 DNA: TGCAGCGGGGCCTTGACAGGGGACACTGAAGCTTTCTTT.